Below, 5 T cell receptor beta chains from the same sample are listed, as sequenced in a study of T cells in Graves' hyperthyroidism and ophthalmopathy. What was amplified from RNA transcripts were TCR beta CDR3 regions. Using the HTBI primer set, a first-round RT-PCR was run on the TCR CDR3. TCRdb re-called the multiplex PCR reads with MiXCR, one entry per CDR3 protein. The sample records 400,000 or so distinct CDR3 sequences, over 11% being singletons. The sample was blood. The receptors derive from a man aged 50 or older with Graves' ophthalmopathy.

This clonotype was picked up many times. CDR3 in DNA: TGCGCCAGCAGCCCCCGACAGACAGGGGATGGCTACACCTTC. As protein: CASSPRQTGDGYTF. The chain recombines TRBV5-1 with TRBJ1-2, with TRBD1 matching 8 bases. Trimming cost V 4 bases and J 6 bases; bases outside gene matches: 8. Germline V gene lookup returns CDR1 SGHRS and CDR2 YFSETQ. The CDR3 length is 14 residues.

This clonotype has at least ten counts. CDR3 loop: CASRYYRERFNSPLHF. In DNA form, the CDR3 reads TGTGCCAGCAGGTACTACAGGGAAAGGTTCAATTCACCCCTCCACTTT. The V call is TRBV28, the J call TRBJ1-6, with D perhaps TRBD1 (6 bases). CDR1 is MDHEN, CDR2 SYDVKM, per germline. V was trimmed by 6 bases and J by 7 bases, leaving 19 bases between them. The CDR3 covers 16 residues. Variable domain in full (rest from reference TRBV28 and TRBJ1-6): DVKVTQSSRYLVKRTGEKVFLECVQDMDHENMFWYRQDPGLGLRLIYFSYDVKMKEKGDIPEGYSVSREKKERFSLILESASTNQTSMYLCASRYYRERFNSPLHFGNGTRLTVT.

This clonotype has a count of ten or more. This chain joins TRBV20-1 and TRBJ1-2; the D gene is possibly TRBD1 (6 bases). The CDR3 has 15 residues. Trimming shortened V by 0 bases and J by 8 bases, and 19 bases separated the two germline ends. Germline CDR1 DFQATT, CDR2 SNEGSKA (reference sequence). CDR3 sequence: CSARDVLRGLGGYTF. CDR3 coding DNA: TGCAGTGCTAGAGATGTCCTGCGGGGGCTGGGGGGCTACACCTTC.

This clonotype showed up many times. This chain links TRBV20-1 with TRBJ2-5, with D unclear. The germline V and J ends were trimmed by 3 bases and 5 bases, with 4 bases remaining between them. The CDR3 is 10 amino acids. In germline, CDR1 is DFQATT, CDR2 SNEGSKA (reference sequence). CDR3 in DNA: TGCAGTGCTAGTATGGAGACCCAGTACTTC. Its protein product is CSASMETQYF.

The rearrangement joins TRBV25-1 to TRBJ2-7; a possible D gene is TRBD1 (5 bases). Trimming removed 3 bases at V and 1 base at J, with 10 bases between. Per germline, CDR1 MGHDK and CDR2 SYGVNS. The CDR3 contains 14 residues. As DNA, the CDR3 is TGTGCCAGCAGTGAGACAGCTACGTCCTACGAGCAGTACTTC. It yields the protein CASSETATSYEQYF.